This T cell receptor (beta chain) comes out of a study of T-cell memory formation after mild COVID-19. This clonotype has just a few counts. The CDR3 loop spans 15 amino acids. Germline V gene data show CDR1 as SGHTA and CDR2 as FQGNSA. With V trimmed by 4 bases and J by 4 bases, 6 bases remained unmatched. TCRdb re-called the 5' RACE reads with MiXCR, one entry per CDR3 protein. The top ten clones hold about 20% of a sample with about 350,000 distinct CDR3 sequences, approximately 13% of them seen once. The specimen sequenced was PBMCs or a T cell subset sorted from them (not recorded which). The clonotype comes from a man younger than 35 who had mild COVID-19 (a few samples of this study predate the infection). Cell type and time point are not known. This sequence joins TRBV7-2 and TRBJ2-4, with 8 bases identical to TRBD2. The CDR3 here is CASSSGGGAKNIQYF. DNA of the CDR3: TGTGCCAGCAGCTCCGGGGGGGGAGCTAAAAACATTCAGTACTTC.